This T cell receptor beta chain was observed in a study of blood T cell repertoires in COVID-19. Across the study: T cells, B-cell-depleted T cells, or PBMCs supplied cDNA or gDNA.

V was trimmed by 7 bases and J by 9 bases, leaving 19 bases between them. CDR3 length equals 15 residues. The V gene's germline CDR1 is WSHSY and CDR2 SAAADI. The sample holds one count of this clone. Sequencing was performed with immunoSEQ multiplex PCR; in TCRdb, only in-frame clones are kept and a portion is missing. Of under 400,000 clones in the sample, 80% to 90% were seen once. The V gene is TRBV10-2, the J gene TRBJ1-6; D is possibly TRBD1 (6 bases). The TCR sequence derives from a woman aged 40 to 55 with acute COVID-19. The specimen sequenced was PBMCs or T cells enriched from blood (not recorded which). The CDR3: CASTVPGTRGSPLHF. The CDR3 coding sequence is TGCGCCAGCACCGTTCCCGGGACACGGGGTTCACCCCTCCACTTT.